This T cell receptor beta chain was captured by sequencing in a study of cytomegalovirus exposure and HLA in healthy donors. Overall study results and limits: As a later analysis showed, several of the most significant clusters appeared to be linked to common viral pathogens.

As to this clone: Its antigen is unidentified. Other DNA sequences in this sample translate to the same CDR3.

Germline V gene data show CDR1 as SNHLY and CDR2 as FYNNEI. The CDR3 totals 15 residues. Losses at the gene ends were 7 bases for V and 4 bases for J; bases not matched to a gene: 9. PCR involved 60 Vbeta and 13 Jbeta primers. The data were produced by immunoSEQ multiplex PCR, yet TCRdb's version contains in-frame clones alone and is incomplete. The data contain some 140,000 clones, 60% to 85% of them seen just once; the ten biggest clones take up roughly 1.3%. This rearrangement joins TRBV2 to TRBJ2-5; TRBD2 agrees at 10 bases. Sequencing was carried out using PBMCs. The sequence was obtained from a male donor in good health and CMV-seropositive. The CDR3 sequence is CASKSGTSASETQYF. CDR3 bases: TGTGCCAGCAAATCCGGGACTAGCGCCTCAGAGACCCAGTACTTC.